Following are 22 T cell receptor beta chains from one sample sequenced in a study of blood T cell repertoires in COVID-19. The table came from immunoSEQ multiplex PCR; TCRdb's copy has only in-frame clones and leaves some out. The table has 300,000 to 350,000 clones, approximately 85% seen once; the top ten hold roughly 2%. The sequencing sample was made of PBMCs or T cells enriched from blood (not recorded which). These TCRs come from a man aged 25 to 40 who had recovered from COVID-19.

The rearrangement uses TRBV5-4 and TRBJ2-3; TRBD2 aligns across 8 bases. The V gene end was trimmed by 0 bases and the J gene end by 3 bases; junction bases not matched to a gene: 3. This CDR3 comprises 15 residues. The germline V gene has CDR1 SGHNT and CDR2 YYREEE (reference sequence). As DNA, the CDR3 is TGTGCCAGCAGCTTGGTCGCGGGAGGAACAGATACGCAGTATTTT. Encoded protein: CASSLVAGGTDTQYF.

The chain joins TRBV4-2 to TRBJ2-3; D gene unclear. This CDR3 is built from 12 residues. The V end was cut by 0 bases, the J end by 6 bases, with 4 bases between. Germline CDR1 is LGHNA and CDR2 is YNFKEQ. The CDR3 coding sequence is TGTGCCAGCAGCCAAGATCGTGATACGCAGTATTTT. This gives the protein CASSQDRDTQYF.

This clone was observed a few times. The V call is TRBV27, the J call TRBJ2-7; TRBD1 agrees at 9 bases. Germline CDR1 and CDR2: MNHEY and SMNVEV (reference sequence). V was clipped by 0 bases and J by 4 bases; unmatched bases: 4. The CDR3 spans 15 residues. The CDR3 DNA is TGTGCCAGCAGTTTATCGACAGGGGGGAGGTACGAGCAGTACTTC. Translated: CASSLSTGGRYEQYF.

V is TRBV10-3 and J is TRBJ2-7; TRBD2 aligns across 10 bases. There are 14 residues in the CDR3. Looked up from germline, CDR1 is ENHRY and CDR2 is SYGVKD. The V gene end was trimmed by 3 bases and the J gene end by 6 bases; junction bases not matched to a gene: 5. The chain's CDR3 is CAISDLAGAGEQYF. The CDR3 DNA sequence: TGTGCCATCAGTGACCTAGCGGGGGCGGGCGAGCAGTACTTC.

The J gene is TRBJ2-2, the V gene TRBV11-2; maybe TRBD1 (6 bases). The CDR3 has 14 amino acids. Germline loops: CDR1 SGHAT, CDR2 FQNNGV. The ends were cut back, 6 bases at V and 3 bases at J, with 11 bases in the middle. As DNA, the CDR3 is TGTGCCAGCAGGCGCGCAGGGGACACCGGGGAGCTGTTTTTT. This codes for CASRRAGDTGELFF.

This chain connects TRBV9 to TRBJ1-4; TRBD1 matches 9 bases. V dropped 9 bases and J dropped 6; count of bases not matched to a gene: 12. This CDR3 region has 15 residues. Germline loops: CDR1 SGDLS, CDR2 YYNGEE. Here the CDR3 reads CAILLGWTGDEKLFF. CDR3 sequence (DNA): TGTGCCATCCTGTTAGGTTGGACAGGGGATGAAAAACTGTTTTTT.

This chain uses TRBV25-1 with TRBJ2-1, with D perhaps matching TRBD2 (7 bases). Trimming took off 3 bases at V and 5 bases at J, with 20 bases between the two ends. The CDR3 is 17 residues long. Germline loops: CDR1 MGHDK, CDR2 SYGVNS. The CDR3 here is CASSDTLGGASNNEQFF. Here the CDR3 DNA reads TGTGCCAGCAGTGATACCCTAGGGGGGGCTTCGAACAATGAGCAGTTCTTC.

The chain employs TRBV24-1 and TRBJ2-5, with 8 bases matching TRBD2. The germline V gene encodes CDR1 KGHDR and CDR2 SFDVKD. The CDR3 has 15 amino acids. With 4 bases clipped from V and 2 bases from J, the junction kept 5 bases outside the gene matches. CDR3 sequence reads: CATSDSPGGQETQYF. CDR3 DNA: TGTGCCACCAGTGACTCTCCGGGGGGGCAAGAGACCCAGTACTTC.

This sequence joins TRBV9 and TRBJ1-5, with 7 bases that match TRBD1. Losses at the gene ends were 4 bases for V and 3 bases for J; bases not matched to a gene: 7. The CDR3 consists of 15 residues. The germline V gene encodes CDR1 SGDLS and CDR2 YYNGEE. CDR3 DNA sequence: TGTGCCAGCAGCTCGTCAGGGGGGATCAATCAGCCCCAGCATTTT. It specifies CASSSSGGINQPQHF.

V is TRBV7-2 and J is TRBJ2-7; tentative D call: TRBD1 (6 bases). V lost 2 bases and J 3 bases, leaving 14 bases between the germline ends. CDR1 is SGHTA, CDR2 FQGNSA, per germline. This CDR3 contains 15 residues. Written as DNA, the CDR3 is TGTGCCAGCAGCTTAAGAGTTGACAGGATCTACGAGCAGTACTTC. Translating gives CASSLRVDRIYEQYF. Complete variable domain (other parts from reference TRBV7-2 and TRBJ2-7): GAGVSQSPSNKVTEKGKDVELRCDPISGHTALYWYRQSLGQGLEFLIYFQGNSAPDKSGLPSDRFSAERTGGSVSTLTIQRTQQEDSAVYLCASSLRVDRIYEQYFGPGTRLTVT.

The chain recombines TRBV13 with TRBJ1-1; D remains unclear. The germline CDR1 and CDR2 sequences are PRHDT and FYEKMQ (reference sequence). This CDR3 is built from 14 residues. V lost 4 bases and J 1 base, leaving 10 bases between the germline ends. DNA of the CDR3: TGTGCCAGCAGCTCCCGGACTGAGAACACTGAAGCTTTCTTT. This translates into CASSSRTENTEAFF.

The genes are TRBV15 and TRBJ2-3; 9 bases are a match to TRBD2. The germline V gene encodes CDR1 LNHNV and CDR2 YYDKDF (reference sequence). The J segment lost 2 bases and the V segment lost 11 bases, leaving 8 bases of the junction unmatched. This CDR3 is 14 amino acids long. In DNA, the CDR3 is TGTGCCTTTTCCAGCGGGGGGTACACAGATACGCAGTATTTT. This translates into CAFSSGGYTDTQYF.

The rearrangement links TRBV5-1 to TRBJ2-3; 14 bases line up with TRBD2. The CDR3 runs 19 residues. The V segment lost 3 bases and the J segment 0 bases; nucleotides outside the gene matches: 9. Germline values: CDR1 SGHRS, CDR2 YFSETQ. CDR3 sequence: CASSSGTSGGLYSTDTQYF. For the CDR3, the DNA is TGCGCCAGCAGCTCCGGGACTAGCGGGGGATTATATAGCACAGATACGCAGTATTTT.

This chain links TRBV3-1 (or the pseudogene TRBV3-2) with TRBJ2-2, with D uncertain. Between the trimmed V and J ends, which lost 2 bases and 8 bases, there was a span of 12 bases. This CDR3 contains 14 residues. Per germline, CDR1 LGHDT and CDR2 YNNKEL (reference sequence). The CDR3 reads CASSQNRVAGELFF. In nucleotides, the CDR3 is TGTGCCAGCAGCCAAAACCGGGTAGCAGGGGAGCTGTTTTTT.

This clone was observed a single time. The gene calls are TRBV5-8 and TRBJ2-5; TRBD2 aligns across 7 bases. The germline V gene has CDR1 SGHTS and CDR2 YDEGEE. V lost 0 bases and J lost 0; bases outside the gene matches: 5. The CDR3 is 16 amino acids. The CDR3 sequence: CASSLGRDYYQETQYF. The CDR3 nucleotides read TGTGCCAGCAGCTTGGGCCGGGACTACTACCAAGAGACCCAGTACTTC. The whole variable domain, remainder taken from reference TRBV5-8 and TRBJ2-5, is EAGVTQSPTHLIKTRGQQATLRCSPISGHTSVYWYQQALGLGLQFLLWYDEGEERNRGNFPPRFSGRQFPNYSSELNVNALELEDSALYLCASSLGRDYYQETQYFGPGTRLLVL.

The V call is TRBV5-1, the J call TRBJ1-1, with D possibly TRBD1 on 6 matching bases. The CDR3 loop spans 14 amino acids. V lost 4 bases and J 3 bases, leaving 13 bases between the germline ends. Per germline, CDR1 SGHRS and CDR2 YFSETQ. The CDR3 bases are TGCGCCAGCAGCCCTGATTCAGGGGACACTGAAGCTTTCTTT. The encoded protein is CASSPDSGDTEAFF.

This clone was detected only once. DNA for the CDR3: TGTGCCTGGAGTGTAATAGGGGGTGGGGGCTACACCTTC. The encoded protein is CAWSVIGGGGYTF. V gene TRBV30 combines with J gene TRBJ1-2; weak D call: TRBD1 (6 bases). Germline assignment: CDR1 GTSNPN and CDR2 SVGIG (reference sequence). With 0 bases removed from V and 8 bases from J, the gap between germline ends came to 13 bases. CDR3 size: 13 residues.

V gene TRBV5-6 combines with J gene TRBJ2-7, with 7 bases identical to TRBD2. V was pared by 1 base and J by 0 bases, with 7 bases of the junction left unmatched. The CDR3 extends over 16 amino acids. Germline V gene lookup returns CDR1 SGHDT and CDR2 YYEEEE. CDR3 sequence (DNA): TGTGCCAGCAGCTTGTTCTCGACTAGCAGCTCCTACGAGCAGTACTTC. Protein: CASSLFSTSSSYEQYF.

This sequence joins TRBV5-6 and TRBJ2-3, with 8 bases that match TRBD2. There are 14 residues in the CDR3. J was trimmed by 5 bases and V by 6 bases; bases with no gene match: 8. Germline values: CDR1 SGHDT, CDR2 YYEEEE. The CDR3 DNA reads as TGTGCCAGCACTCGGGGGGGCCTGGGAGATACGCAGTATTTT. It specifies CASTRGGLGDTQYF.

The chain couples TRBV7-2 to TRBJ1-3, with 10 bases identical to TRBD1. The junction had 8 bases not matched to a gene; V was cut back by 5 bases and J by 10 bases. Per germline, CDR1 SGHTA and CDR2 FQGNSA. The CDR3 covers 14 residues. CDR3 protein: CASSLDRGKTTIYF. DNA for the CDR3: TGTGCCAGCAGCCTGGACAGGGGGAAAACAACCATATATTTT.

The CDR3 region is CASSLGQENQPQHF. DNA for the CDR3: TGTGCCAGCAGCTTGGGACAAGAAAATCAGCCCCAGCATTTT. This chain joins TRBV7-6 and TRBJ1-5, with D maybe TRBD1 (6 bases). Germline values: CDR1 SGHVS, CDR2 FNYEAQ. Trimming pared 3 bases from V and 4 bases from J, leaving 10 bases between. The CDR3 covers 14 residues.

The chain recombines TRBV7-9 with TRBJ1-6; D is perhaps TRBD1 (6 bases). The germline gives CDR1 SEHNR, CDR2 FQNEAQ (reference sequence). This CDR3 contains 16 residues. V lost 5 bases and J lost 8, with 19 bases in between. CDR3 in DNA: TGTGCCAGCAGCCCGCCTTGGGGGGGCGGAGATTCACCCCTCCACTTT. Translated: CASSPPWGGGDSPLHF.